The 24 T cell receptor beta chains presented below share a single source sample, sequenced in a study of blood T cell repertoires in COVID-19. Data came from immunoSEQ multiplex PCR; TCRdb stores just in-frame clones and leaves some out. The table has hundreds of thousands of clones, about nine tenths seen once; the top ten hold 5.5% to 7%. The sample was peripheral blood. The receptor set was obtained from an older man with acute or convalescent COVID-19.

The chain has TRBV19 and TRBJ1-1; D might be TRBD1 (5 bases). V was shortened by 3 bases and J by 0 bases, with 8 bases between the two germline ends. Germline V gene lookup returns CDR1 LNHDA and CDR2 SQIVND (reference sequence). The CDR3 consists of 14 residues. The CDR3 bases are TGTGCCAGTAGTATGGAGGGGATGAACACTGAAGCTTTCTTT. Translating it yields CASSMEGMNTEAFF.

V gene TRBV28 combines with J gene TRBJ1-2; D unclear. Germline CDR1 and CDR2: MDHEN and SYDVKM. CDR3 size: 12 residues. Trimming stripped 4 bases from V and 3 bases from J, with 6 bases between. CDR3 amino acids: CASSSLHYGYTF. CDR3 sequence (DNA): TGTGCCAGCAGTTCTCTCCACTATGGCTACACCTTC.

The V call is TRBV5-1, the J call TRBJ2-7, with 9 bases that match TRBD2. CDR1 SGHRS and CDR2 YFSETQ come from the germline V gene. V shed 5 bases and J 4 bases; nucleotides not matched to a gene: 4. There are 13 residues in the CDR3. This CDR3 is CASSTSGPYEQYF. The CDR3 coding sequence is TGCGCCAGCAGTACTAGCGGGCCTTACGAGCAGTACTTC. Variable domain in full (rest from reference TRBV5-1 and TRBJ2-7): KAGVTQTPRYLIKTRGQQVTLSCSPISGHRSVSWYQQTPGQGLQFLFEYFSETQRNKGNFPGRFSGRQFSNSRSEMNVSTLELGDSALYLCASSTSGPYEQYFGPGTRLTVT.

The genes are TRBV7-9 and TRBJ2-1; D gene ambiguous. Trimming took off 3 bases at V and 3 bases at J, with 9 bases between the two ends. This CDR3 spans 14 amino acids. Germline-derived CDR1 and CDR2 are SEHNR and FQNEAQ (reference sequence). The CDR3: CASSLATRYNEQFF. The CDR3 bases are TGTGCCAGCAGCTTGGCCACCCGCTACAATGAGCAGTTCTTC. The entire variable domain, with the rest obtained from reference TRBV7-9 and TRBJ2-1, is as follows: DTGVSQNPRHKITKRGQNVTFRCDPISEHNRLYWYRQTLGQGPEFLTYFQNEAQLEKSRLLSDRFSAERPKGSFSTLEIQRTEQGDSAMYLCASSLATRYNEQFFGPGTRLTVL.

V usage is TRBV7-9 and J usage is TRBJ1-3; D is perhaps TRBD1 (6 bases). The germline V and J ends were trimmed by 2 bases and 0 bases, with 11 bases remaining between them. Germline lookup yields CDR1 SEHNR and CDR2 FQNEAQ (reference sequence). This CDR3 contains 16 residues. Here the CDR3 reads CASSLSRGSSGNTIYF. The CDR3 coding sequence is TGTGCCAGCAGCTTATCGAGGGGGAGCTCTGGAAACACCATATATTTT.

V is TRBV12-5 and J is TRBJ2-7, with TRBD1 matching over 9 bases. This CDR3 has 15 amino acids. V shed 3 bases, J shed 2 bases, and the junction held 5 bases outside the gene matches. From germline, CDR1 is LGHNT and CDR2 FRNRAP. CDR3 sequence: CASGLGTGPPYEQYV. CDR3 nucleotide sequence: TGTGCTAGTGGTTTAGGGACAGGGCCCCCCTACGAGCAGTACGTC.

The chain joins TRBV18 to TRBJ2-7, with TRBD2 matching over 11 bases. Germline V gives CDR1 KGHSH, CDR2 LQKENI. With V trimmed by 3 bases and J by 0 bases, 7 bases remained unmatched. This CDR3 comprises 17 residues. CDR3 coding DNA: TGTGCCAGCTCACCTACTCCGGGACTAGCGGACTCCTACGAGCAGTACTTC. Protein: CASSPTPGLADSYEQYF.

This clone was detected a few times. This chain links TRBV2 with TRBJ1-5; D unresolved. Trimming pared 3 bases from V and 6 bases from J, leaving 9 bases between. CDR3 length: 13 residues. The germline gives CDR1 SNHLY, CDR2 FYNNEI. The CDR3, as DNA: TGTGCCAGCAGTGATTCGGGGTTTCAGCCCCAGCATTTT. It codes for CASSDSGFQPQHF.

The chain links TRBV24-1 to TRBJ2-7; 7 bases fit TRBD2. Germline loops: CDR1 KGHDR, CDR2 SFDVKD. With 2 bases clipped from V and 3 bases from J, the junction kept 3 bases outside the gene matches. The CDR3 is 14 residues long. The CDR3 sequence is CATSDSREDYEQYF. DNA of the CDR3: TGTGCCACCAGTGATTCTCGGGAGGACTACGAGCAGTACTTC.

V gene TRBV18 combines with J gene TRBJ2-7; TRBD2 matches 7 bases. J was trimmed by 3 bases and V by 3 bases; bases with no gene match: 8. This CDR3 is 15 amino acids long. Germline loops: CDR1 KGHSH, CDR2 LQKENI. In DNA, the CDR3 is TGTGCCAGCTCACCGGCGGGAGAACTCCACTACGAGCAGTACTTC. It yields the protein CASSPAGELHYEQYF.

The chain has TRBV5-1 and TRBJ2-1; a possible D gene is TRBD2 (5 bases). Per the germline V gene, CDR1 is SGHRS and CDR2 is YFSETQ. V lost 5 bases and J lost 0, with 12 bases in between. The length of the CDR3 is 15 residues. CDR3 sequence reads: CASRTSGTSYNEQFF. As DNA, the CDR3 is TGCGCCAGCAGGACAAGCGGTACCTCCTACAATGAGCAGTTCTTC.

This rearrangement joins TRBV28 to TRBJ2-4, with D tentatively TRBD1 (5 bases). Looked up from germline, CDR1 is MDHEN and CDR2 is SYDVKM. The CDR3 has 14 residues. V was trimmed by 8 bases and J by 7 bases, leaving 18 bases between them. CDR3 nucleotides: TGTGCCAGCCGTTCGGCAGGGTCGAAGAACATTCAGTACTTC. Encoded protein: CASRSAGSKNIQYF. Full variable domain (rest looked up from reference TRBV28 and TRBJ2-4): DVKVTQSSRYLVKRTGEKVFLECVQDMDHENMFWYRQDPGLGLRLIYFSYDVKMKEKGDIPEGYSVSREKKERFSLILESASTNQTSMYLCASRSAGSKNIQYFGAGTRLSVL.

The chain links TRBV6-5 to TRBJ1-4; a weak D match, TRBD1 (5 bases). The CDR3 covers 15 residues. The germline CDR1 and CDR2 sequences are MNHEY and SVGAGI. V was pared by 2 bases and J by 7 bases, with 14 bases between. The CDR3 nucleotides read TGTGCCAGCAGTTACGGGACTACCGAGGGTGAAAAACTGTTTTTT. This sequence encodes CASSYGTTEGEKLFF.

This clone was seen only a few times. J is TRBJ1-3 and V is TRBV5-8, with TRBD1 matching over 7 bases. With V trimmed by 0 bases and J by 2 bases, 5 bases remained unmatched. Per germline, CDR1 SGHTS and CDR2 YDEGEE. The CDR3 has 16 residues. DNA for the CDR3: TGTGCCAGCAGCTTGGCGAGACAGGGAACTGGAAACACCATATATTTT. The encoded protein is CASSLARQGTGNTIYF.

The chain recombines TRBV21-1 with TRBJ1-1; the DNA was not compared with TRBD1, the D call given in the table. TRBV21-1 is termed a pseudogene. CDR3 size: 18 residues. This CDR3 reads CASSNATGQGVVDTEAFF. CDR3 coding DNA: TGTGCCAGCAGCAATGCCACGGGACAGGGGGTGGTGGACACTGAAGCTTTCTTT.

The chain couples TRBV5-1 to TRBJ2-7; a weak D match, TRBD1 (6 bases). Between the trimmed V and J ends, which lost 4 bases and 6 bases, there was a span of 20 bases. The length of the CDR3 is 15 residues. Germline V lookup: CDR1 SGHRS, CDR2 YFSETQ. This CDR3 is CASSRWLGAAGEQYF. The DNA of the CDR3 is TGCGCCAGCAGCCGGTGGTTGGGGGCCGCGGGCGAGCAGTACTTC.

This rearrangement joins TRBV4-2 to TRBJ2-5; 10 nucleotides align to TRBD2. The CDR3 contains 16 residues. Germline values: CDR1 LGHNA, CDR2 YNFKEQ. Unmatched junction bases numbered 7, after V lost 4 bases and J lost 2 bases. The CDR3 DNA reads TGTGCCAGCAGCCCTAGGACTAGCGGCCAGCAAGAGACCCAGTACTTC. This gives the protein CASSPRTSGQQETQYF.

The chain employs TRBV5-1 and TRBJ2-7, with a weak D call TRBD2 (5 bases). From germline, CDR1 is SGHRS and CDR2 YFSETQ. Trimming took 5 bases from V and 5 from J, leaving 11 bases between them. There are 12 residues in the CDR3. CDR3 DNA: TGCGCCAGCAGGCCGGGAATGGACGAGCAGTACGTC. Its translation is CASRPGMDEQYV.

The chain is built from TRBV6-1 and TRBJ2-7, with TRBD1 matching 10 bases. The J segment lost 3 bases and the V segment lost 2 bases, leaving 4 bases of the junction unmatched. CDR1 and CDR2 (germline): MNHNS, SASEGT. The length of the CDR3 is 15 residues. The CDR3 is CASSEYRDRGYEQYF. CDR3 nucleotides: TGTGCCAGCAGTGAATATAGGGACAGGGGCTACGAGCAGTACTTC.

The chain recombines TRBV2 with TRBJ2-5; possibly TRBD1 for D (5 bases). This CDR3 spans 12 amino acids. Germline CDR1 reads SNHLY; CDR2 reads FYNNEI. Trimming shortened V by 8 bases and J by 5 bases, and 12 bases separated the two germline ends. CDR3 nucleotide sequence: TGTGCCAGCGCAGGGTCCGGGGAGACCCAGTACTTC. It encodes CASAGSGETQYF.

The genes are TRBV18 and TRBJ2-7; 8 bases line up with TRBD1. Trimming removed 5 bases from V and 6 bases from J; junction bases left unmatched: 3. Germline lookup yields CDR1 KGHSH and CDR2 LQKENI. CDR3 length: 12 residues. DNA of the CDR3: TGTGCCAGCTCAGGACAGGGCCGCGAGCAGTACTTC. It yields the protein CASSGQGREQYF.

The rearrangement links TRBV18 to TRBJ1-1; D is unclear. This CDR3 has 12 residues. Per germline, CDR1 KGHSH and CDR2 LQKENI. Trimming took off 0 bases at V and 7 bases at J, with 6 bases between the two ends. As DNA, the CDR3 is TGTGCCAGCTCACCACCGTCGTATGAAGCTTTCTTT. Amino acids: CASSPPSYEAFF.

The rearrangement joins TRBV28 to TRBJ1-2; the match to TRBD1 covers 7 bases. The CDR3 has 14 residues. The ends lost 4 bases at V and 4 bases at J; junction bases unmatched: 6. From germline, CDR1 is MDHEN and CDR2 SYDVKM. The CDR3 spells CASSSRAGGYGYTF. The DNA of the CDR3 is TGTGCCAGCAGTTCTAGGGCAGGGGGCTATGGCTACACCTTC.

The chain employs TRBV28 and TRBJ1-5; 7 bases align to TRBD1. V was pared by 6 bases and J by 2 bases, with 13 bases of the junction left unmatched. Germline values: CDR1 MDHEN, CDR2 SYDVKM. CDR3 length equals 17 residues. The CDR3 DNA follows: TGTGCCAGCAGCCCGAAAAGACAGGGACTCCGCAATCAGCCCCAGCATTTT. Translating gives CASSPKRQGLRNQPQHF.